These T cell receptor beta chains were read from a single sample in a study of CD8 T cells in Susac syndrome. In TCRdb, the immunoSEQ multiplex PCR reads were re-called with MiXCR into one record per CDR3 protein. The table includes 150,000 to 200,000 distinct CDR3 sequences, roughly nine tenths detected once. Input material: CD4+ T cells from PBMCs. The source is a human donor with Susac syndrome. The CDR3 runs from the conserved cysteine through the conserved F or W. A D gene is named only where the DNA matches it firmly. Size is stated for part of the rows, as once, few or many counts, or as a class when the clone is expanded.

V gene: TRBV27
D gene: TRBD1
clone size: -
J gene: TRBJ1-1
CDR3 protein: CASSLIGTADTEAFF
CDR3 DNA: TGTGCCAGCAGTTTAATTGGGACAGCTGACACTGAAGCTTTCTTT

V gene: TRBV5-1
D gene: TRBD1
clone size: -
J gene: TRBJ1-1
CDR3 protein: CASSAIQGARNTEAFF
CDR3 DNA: TGCGCCAGCAGCGCCATACAGGGGGCGAGAAACACTGAAGCTTTCTTT

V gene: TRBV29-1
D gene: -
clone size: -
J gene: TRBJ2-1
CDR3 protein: CSGGRGDEQFF
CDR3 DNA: TGCAGCGGGGGTCGGGGCGATGAGCAGTTCTTC

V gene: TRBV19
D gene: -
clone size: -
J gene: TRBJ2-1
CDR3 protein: CASSIGSPGYNEQFF
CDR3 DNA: TGTGCCAGTAGTATAGGGTCCCCCGGCTACAATGAGCAGTTCTTC

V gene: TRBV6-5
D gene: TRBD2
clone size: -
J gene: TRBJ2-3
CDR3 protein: CASSYRLGGDTQYF
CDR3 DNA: TGTGCCAGCAGTTATCGGTTGGGGGGGGATACGCAGTATTTT

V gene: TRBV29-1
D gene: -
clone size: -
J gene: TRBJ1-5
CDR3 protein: CSVIATGRDQPQHF
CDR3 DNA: TGCAGCGTTATTGCAACAGGGCGAGATCAGCCCCAGCATTTT

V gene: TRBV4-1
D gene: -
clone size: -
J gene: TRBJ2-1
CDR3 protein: CASSQGPGSSYSYNEQFF
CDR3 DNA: TGCGCCAGCAGCCAAGGTCCCGGATCTTCCTACTCCTACAATGAGCAGTTCTTC

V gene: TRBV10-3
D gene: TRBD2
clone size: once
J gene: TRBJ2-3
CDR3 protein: CAISDPVRGGLRNTQYF
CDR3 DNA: TGTGCCATCAGTGATCCTGTGCGGGGGGGGTTGAGGAATACGCAGTATTTT

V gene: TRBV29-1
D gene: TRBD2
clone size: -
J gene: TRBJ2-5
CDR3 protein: CSVVGQERGQETQYF
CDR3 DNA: TGCAGCGTTGTAGGTCAGGAGCGGGGGCAAGAGACCCAGTACTTC

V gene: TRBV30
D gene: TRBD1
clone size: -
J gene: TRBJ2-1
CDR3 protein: CAWSLQGAGQFF
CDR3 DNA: TGTGCCTGGAGCCTACAGGGGGCAGGGCAGTTCTTC

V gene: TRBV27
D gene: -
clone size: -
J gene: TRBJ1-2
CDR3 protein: CASSSLNRPGYTF
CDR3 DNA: TGTGCCAGCAGTTCCCTAAACAGACCTGGCTACACCTTC

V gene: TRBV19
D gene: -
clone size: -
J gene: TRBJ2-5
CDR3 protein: CASSIGAKQETQYF
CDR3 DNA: TGTGCCAGTAGTATAGGGGCGAAACAAGAGACCCAGTACTTC

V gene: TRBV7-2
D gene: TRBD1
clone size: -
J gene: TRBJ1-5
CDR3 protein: CASSYRQGDQPQHF
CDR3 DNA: TGTGCCAGCAGTTATCGACAGGGTGATCAGCCCCAGCATTTT

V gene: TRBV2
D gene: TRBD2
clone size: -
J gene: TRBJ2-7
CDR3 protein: CASTWLGGGAYEQYF
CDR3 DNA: TGTGCCAGCACCTGGTTGGGCGGGGGGGCCTACGAGCAGTACTTC

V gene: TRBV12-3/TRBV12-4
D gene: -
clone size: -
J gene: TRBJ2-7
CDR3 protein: CASSFGLFYEQYF
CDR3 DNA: TGTGCCAGCAGTTTTGGGTTATTCTACGAGCAGTACTTC

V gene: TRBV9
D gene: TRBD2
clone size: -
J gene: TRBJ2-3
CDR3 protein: CASSTGLVSDTQYF
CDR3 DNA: TGTGCCAGCAGCACTGGACTAGTTTCGGATACGCAGTATTTT

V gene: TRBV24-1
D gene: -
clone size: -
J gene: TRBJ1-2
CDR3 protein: CATSDPANYGYTF
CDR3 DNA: TGTGCCACCAGTGACCCTGCGAACTATGGCTACACCTTC

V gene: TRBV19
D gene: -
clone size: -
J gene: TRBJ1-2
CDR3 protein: CASSRERGSGYTF
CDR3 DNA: TGTGCCAGTAGTCGGGAAAGGGGTTCTGGCTACACCTTC

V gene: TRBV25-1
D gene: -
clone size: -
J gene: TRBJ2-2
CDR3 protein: CASSEFGYTGELFF
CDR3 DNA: TGTGCCAGCAGTGAATTCGGGTACACCGGGGAGCTGTTTTTT

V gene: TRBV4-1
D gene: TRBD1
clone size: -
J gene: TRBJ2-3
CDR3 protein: CASSQVDRPRDTQYF
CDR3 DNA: TGCGCCAGCAGCCAAGTGGACAGGCCGAGAGATACGCAGTATTTT

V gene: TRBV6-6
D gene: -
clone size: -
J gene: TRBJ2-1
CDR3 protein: CASSRVSPHLFF
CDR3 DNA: TGTGCCAGCTCTCGGGTCTCACCTCATCTGTTCTTC

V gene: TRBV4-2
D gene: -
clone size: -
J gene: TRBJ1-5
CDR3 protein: CASSQSGGKGGNQPQHF
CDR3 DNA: TGTGCCAGCAGCCAATCAGGAGGGAAGGGAGGCAATCAGCCCCAGCATTTT

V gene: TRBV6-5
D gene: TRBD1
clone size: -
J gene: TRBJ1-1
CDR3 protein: CASSYSTPKQGEAFF
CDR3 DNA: TGTGCCAGCAGTTACTCCACCCCCAAACAGGGGGAAGCTTTCTTT

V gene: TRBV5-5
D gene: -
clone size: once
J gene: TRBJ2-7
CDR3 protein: CASSLDRVRGEQYF
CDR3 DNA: TGTGCCAGCAGCTTGGACAGGGTGAGGGGCGAGCAGTACTTC

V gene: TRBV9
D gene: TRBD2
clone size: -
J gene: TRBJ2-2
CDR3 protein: CASSTRLAGGWTGELFF
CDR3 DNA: TGTGCCAGCAGCACTCGACTAGCGGGAGGTTGGACCGGGGAGCTGTTTTTT

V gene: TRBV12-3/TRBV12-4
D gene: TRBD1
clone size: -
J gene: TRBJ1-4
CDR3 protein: CASSFHRGRKLFF
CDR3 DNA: TGTGCCAGCAGTTTTCACAGGGGGCGAAAACTGTTTTTT

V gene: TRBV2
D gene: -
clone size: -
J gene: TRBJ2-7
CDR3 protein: CASSLWMTEGNPYEQYF
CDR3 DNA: TGTGCCAGCAGTCTCTGGATGACTGAGGGGAACCCCTACGAGCAGTACTTC

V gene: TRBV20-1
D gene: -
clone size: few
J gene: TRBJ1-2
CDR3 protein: CTIGQGRYGYTF
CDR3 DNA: TGCACTATAGGTCAGGGACGCTATGGCTACACCTTC

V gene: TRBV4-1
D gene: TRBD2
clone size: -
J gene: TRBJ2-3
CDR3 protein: CASSQGLAASGDTQYF
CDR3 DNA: TGCGCCAGCAGCCAGGGACTAGCGGCATCGGGAGATACGCAGTATTTT

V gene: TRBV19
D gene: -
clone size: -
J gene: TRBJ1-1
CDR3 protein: CASSPRDRTEAFF
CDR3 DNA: TGTGCCAGTAGTCCGCGGGATCGCACTGAAGCTTTCTTT

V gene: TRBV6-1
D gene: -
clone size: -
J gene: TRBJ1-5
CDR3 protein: CASSESSSNQPQHF
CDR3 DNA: TGTGCCAGCAGTGAATCCAGTAGCAATCAGCCCCAGCATTTT

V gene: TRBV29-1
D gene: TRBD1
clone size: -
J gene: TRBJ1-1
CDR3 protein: CSVRQGVLTEAFF
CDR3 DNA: TGCAGCGTTCGGCAGGGGGTCCTTACTGAAGCTTTCTTT

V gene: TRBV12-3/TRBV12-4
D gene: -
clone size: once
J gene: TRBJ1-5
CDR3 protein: CASSLGDPNQPQHF
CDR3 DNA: TGTGCCAGCAGTTTAGGGGACCCCAATCAGCCCCAGCATTTT

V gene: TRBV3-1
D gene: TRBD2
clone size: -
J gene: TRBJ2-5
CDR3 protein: CASSQDWAGGLETQYF
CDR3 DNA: TGTGCCAGCAGCCAAGATTGGGCGGGGGGCTTGGAGACCCAGTACTTC

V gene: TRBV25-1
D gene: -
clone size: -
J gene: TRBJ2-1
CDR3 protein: CASSDWGGAYNEQFF
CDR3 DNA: TGTGCCAGCAGTGATTGGGGGGGCGCCTACAATGAGCAGTTCTTC

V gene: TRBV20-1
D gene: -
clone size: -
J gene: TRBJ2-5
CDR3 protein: CSARETQYF
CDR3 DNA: TGCAGTGCTAGAGAGACCCAGTACTTC

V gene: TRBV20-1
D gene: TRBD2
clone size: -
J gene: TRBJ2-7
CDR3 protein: CSAATSGRSYEQYF
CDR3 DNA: TGCAGTGCTGCTACTAGCGGGAGATCTTACGAGCAGTACTTC

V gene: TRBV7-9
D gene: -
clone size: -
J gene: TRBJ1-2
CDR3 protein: CASSLWTAFSNYGYTF
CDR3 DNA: TGTGCCAGCAGCTTATGGACAGCGTTTTCTAACTATGGCTACACCTTC

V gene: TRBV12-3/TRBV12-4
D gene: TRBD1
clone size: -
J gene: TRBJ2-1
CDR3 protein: CASRTTGGTYNEQFF
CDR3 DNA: TGTGCCAGCAGGACGACAGGGGGGACATACAATGAGCAGTTCTTC

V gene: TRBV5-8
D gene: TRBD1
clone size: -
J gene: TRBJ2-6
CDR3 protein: CASSLGTGVTFSGANVLTF
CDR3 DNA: TGTGCCAGCAGCCTCGGGACAGGGGTCACTTTCTCTGGGGCCAACGTCCTGACTTTC

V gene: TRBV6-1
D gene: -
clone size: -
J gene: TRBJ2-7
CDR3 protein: CASSPNSQGRLVYEQYF
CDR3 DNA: TGTGCCAGCAGTCCCAACTCTCAGGGGAGGTTAGTCTACGAGCAGTACTTC

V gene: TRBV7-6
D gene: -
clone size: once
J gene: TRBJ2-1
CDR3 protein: CASSSPWDSPEGNYNEQFF
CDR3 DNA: TGTGCCAGCAGCTCCCCCTGGGACTCCCCGGAGGGCAACTACAATGAGCAGTTCTTC

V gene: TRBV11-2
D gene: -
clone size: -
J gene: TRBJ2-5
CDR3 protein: CASSLSPLEETQYF
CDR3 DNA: TGTGCCAGCAGCTTATCCCCTTTGGAAGAGACCCAGTACTTC

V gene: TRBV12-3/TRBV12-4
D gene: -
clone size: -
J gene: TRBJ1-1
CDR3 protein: CASSLHYTEAFF
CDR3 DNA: TGTGCCAGCAGCTTACACTACACTGAAGCTTTCTTT

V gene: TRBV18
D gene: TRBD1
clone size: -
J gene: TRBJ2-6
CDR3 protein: CASSPYSGTEPSGANVLTF
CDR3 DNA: TGTGCCAGCTCACCTTATTCCGGGACAGAACCCTCTGGGGCCAACGTCCTGACTTTC

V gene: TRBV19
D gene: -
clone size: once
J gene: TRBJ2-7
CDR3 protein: CASSTKRLAFYEQYF
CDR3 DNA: TGTGCCAGTAGTACCAAGAGACTTGCCTTCTACGAGCAGTACTTC

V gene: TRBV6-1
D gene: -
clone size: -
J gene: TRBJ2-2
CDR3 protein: CASGSSLLTGELFF
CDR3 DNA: TGTGCCAGTGGCTCGAGCTTATTAACCGGGGAGCTGTTTTTT

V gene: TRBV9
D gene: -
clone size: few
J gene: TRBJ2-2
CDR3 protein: CASSVDGGTGELFF
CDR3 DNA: TGTGCCAGCAGCGTGGACGGAGGCACCGGGGAGCTGTTTTTT

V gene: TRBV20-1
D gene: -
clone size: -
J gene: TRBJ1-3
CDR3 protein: CSATLPGTSGNTIYF
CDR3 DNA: TGCAGTGCAACCCTGCCGGGGACCTCTGGAAACACCATATATTTT

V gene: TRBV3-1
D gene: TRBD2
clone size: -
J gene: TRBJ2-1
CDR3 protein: CASSQIAGGPRNEQFF
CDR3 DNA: TGTGCCAGCAGCCAAATAGCGGGGGGGCCACGGAATGAGCAGTTCTTC

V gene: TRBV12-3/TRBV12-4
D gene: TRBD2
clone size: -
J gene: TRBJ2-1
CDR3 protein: CASSLGLVYEQFF
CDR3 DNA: TGTGCCAGCAGTTTGGGACTAGTCTATGAGCAGTTCTTC

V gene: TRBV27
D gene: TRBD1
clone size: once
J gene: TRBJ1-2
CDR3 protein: CASSREGASGYTF
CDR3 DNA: TGTGCCAGCAGTCGAGAGGGGGCAAGTGGCTACACCTTC

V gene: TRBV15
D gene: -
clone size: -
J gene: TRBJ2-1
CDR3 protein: CATSQLDNSYNEQFF
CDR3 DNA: TGTGCCACCAGCCAACTAGATAACTCCTACAATGAGCAGTTCTTC

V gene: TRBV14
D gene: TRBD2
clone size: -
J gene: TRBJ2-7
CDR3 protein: CASSQNLAASEQYF
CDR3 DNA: TGTGCCAGCAGCCAAAACCTAGCGGCTTCCGAGCAGTACTTC

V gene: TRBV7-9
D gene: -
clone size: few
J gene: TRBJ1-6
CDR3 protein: CASSSQGNSPLHF
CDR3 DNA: TGTGCCAGCAGCTCACAGGGTAATTCACCCCTCCACTTT

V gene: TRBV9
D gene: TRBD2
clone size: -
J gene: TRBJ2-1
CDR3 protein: CASSVADSGSSEQFF
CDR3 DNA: TGTGCCAGCAGCGTAGCTGATAGCGGGAGTTCGGAGCAGTTCTTC